A single sample is the source of the 16 T cell receptor beta chains below, sequenced in a study of CD8 T cells in ankylosing spondylitis. Whole-study results and caveats: One TCR beta motif, made up of 7 or 8 highly homologous variants, appeared characteristic of ankylosing spondylitis blood.

TCRdb re-analysed the 5' RACE reads in MiXCR, keeping a single row per CDR3 protein. The sample includes about 420,000 distinct CDR3 sequences, about 22% of them seen just once. Their antigens are not known. Sequenced sample: blood, either unsorted or a sorted T cell fraction (not recorded which). These receptors were obtained from a male donor with ankylosing spondylitis.

This clonotype was seen a few times. The CDR3 region has the DNA TGCAGTGCTAAGGACAGGGGGCTACATCAGCCCCAGCATTTT. Translating it yields CSAKDRGLHQPQHF. This chain uses TRBV20-1 with TRBJ1-5; 11 bases are shared with TRBD1. Per the germline V gene, CDR1 is DFQATT and CDR2 is SNEGSKA (reference sequence). This CDR3 is built from 14 residues. J gave up 5 bases and V 4 bases, and 4 bases lay outside the gene matches.

The chain links TRBV7-6 to TRBJ1-2; D not resolved. V lost 0 bases and J lost 5, with 10 bases in between. Germline CDR1 and CDR2: SGHVS and FNYEAQ. CDR3 length: 14 amino acids. The CDR3 nucleotides are TGTGCCAGCAGCTTAGCGCACGAAGGGTATGGCTACACCTTC. This gives the protein CASSLAHEGYGYTF. The whole variable domain, remainder taken from reference TRBV7-6 and TRBJ1-2, is GAGVSQSPRYKVTKRGQDVALRCDPISGHVSLYWYRQALGQGPEFLTYFNYEAQQDKSGLPNDRFSAERPEGSISTLTIQRTEQRDSAMYRCASSLAHEGYGYTFGSGTRLTVV.

V usage is TRBV5-1 and J usage is TRBJ2-7; weak D call: TRBD1 (5 bases). CDR3 length equals 14 residues. The germline CDR1 and CDR2 sequences are SGHRS and YFSETQ. Trimming left V 1 base short and J 2 bases short, with 10 bases between. In nucleotides, the CDR3 is TGCGCCAGCAGCTTGTTAGGGGCTCCCTACGAGCAGTACTTC. It specifies CASSLLGAPYEQYF.

The CDR3 bases are TGTGCCAGCAGCTCCAAACCACGGGGTCTTAACACCGGGGAGCTGTTTTTT. The encoded protein is CASSSKPRGLNTGELFF. The rearrangement links TRBV11-1 to TRBJ2-2, with D maybe TRBD2 (5 bases). The CDR3 has 17 residues. Looked up from germline, CDR1 is SGHAT and CDR2 is FQDESV (reference sequence). Trimming cost V 4 bases and J 2 bases, with 17 bases left between them.

V gene TRBV7-2 combines with J gene TRBJ2-7, with 8 nucleotides matching TRBD2. This CDR3 spans 16 amino acids. Germline values: CDR1 SGHTA, CDR2 FQGNSA. V lost 1 base, J lost 7 bases, and 12 bases stayed unmatched. CDR3 region: CASSLVPAGASREQYF. The CDR3 DNA is TGTGCCAGCAGCTTAGTCCCAGCGGGAGCCTCGCGGGAGCAGTACTTC.

The chain is built from TRBV7-6 and TRBJ2-3; 7 nucleotides line up with TRBD2. Losses at the gene ends were 1 base for V and 2 bases for J; bases not matched to a gene: 6. This CDR3 has 16 residues. Germline CDR1 is SGHVS and CDR2 is FNYEAQ. DNA for the CDR3: TGTGCCAGCAGCTTAGGGCGGGACTACTACACAGATACGCAGTATTTT. Translated, it gives CASSLGRDYYTDTQYF.

The rearrangement uses TRBV7-2 and TRBJ1-4; 7 bases fit TRBD1. V shed 1 base, J shed 7 bases, and the junction held 12 bases outside the gene matches. CDR3 length equals 17 residues. The germline V gene has CDR1 SGHTA and CDR2 FQGNSA. The CDR3 region is CASSLGAPTGRVEKLFF. The CDR3 DNA follows: TGTGCCAGCAGCTTAGGGGCTCCGACAGGGAGAGTTGAAAAACTGTTTTTT.

The CDR3 DNA reads TGCAGTTCCGGGACTACCCTAACCCGCACAGATACGCAGTATTTT. It codes for CSSGTTLTRTDTQYF. The chain is built from TRBV20-1 and TRBJ2-3; 7 bases map to TRBD2. CDR3 length: 15 amino acids. V trimming: 8 bases; J trimming: 1 base; junction bases outside the gene matches: 12. Germline V gene sequence: CDR1 DFQATT, CDR2 SNEGSKA (reference sequence).

As to this clonotype: An end of the junction differs from the germline gene, which may be a read error. The V gene is TRBV12-3 or TRBV12-4, the J gene TRBJ2-6; 11 nucleotides line up with TRBD1. The CDR3 is 13 residues long. In DNA, the CDR3 is TGTGCCATCAGTCCAGGACAGGGGGCTTTCCTGACTTTC. Residues: CAISPGQGAFLTF.

A few counts support this clonotype. The rearrangement joins TRBV18 to TRBJ2-7; TRBD1 agrees at 8 bases. V lost 3 bases, J lost 5 bases, and 6 bases stayed unmatched. CDR3 length: 14 residues. Germline lookup yields CDR1 KGHSH and CDR2 LQKENI. For the CDR3, the DNA is TGTGCCAGCTCACCCTCTGCAGGGGGCGACGAGCAGTACTTC. This gives the protein CASSPSAGGDEQYF.

This clonotype was seen only a few times. The J gene is TRBJ2-3, the V gene TRBV7-2; tentative D call: TRBD1 (5 bases). This CDR3 has 12 amino acids. Germline CDR1 and CDR2: SGHTA and FQGNSA. Trimming shortened V by 5 bases and J by 6 bases, and 9 bases separated the two germline ends. The CDR3 is CASSANRDTQYF. CDR3 nucleotides: TGTGCCAGCAGCGCAAACAGGGATACGCAGTATTTT.

The CDR3 DNA is TGCGCCAGCAGCTACCGGTGGAACAGCGAAGGCTACACCTTC. This codes for CASSYRWNSEGYTF. The chain links TRBV5-1 to TRBJ1-2; D gene uncertain. CDR1 is SGHRS and CDR2 is YFSETQ in the germline V gene. V was shortened by 3 bases and J by 8 bases, with 17 bases between the two germline ends. The CDR3 has 14 residues.

The genes are TRBV5-1 and TRBJ1-4; D ambiguous. Germline V gene lookup returns CDR1 SGHRS and CDR2 YFSETQ. Trimming stripped 3 bases from V and 0 bases from J, with 15 bases between. The CDR3 extends over 17 amino acids. CDR3 region: CASSSAPLSATNEKLFF. CDR3 coding DNA: TGCGCCAGCAGCTCGGCCCCTCTAAGTGCAACTAATGAAAAACTGTTTTTT.

This chain joins TRBV4-3 and TRBJ1-1, with D uncertain. The germline CDR1 and CDR2 sequences are LGHNA and YSLEER. This CDR3 is 14 amino acids long. V was shortened by 1 base and J by 2 bases, with 8 bases between the two germline ends. The CDR3 loop is CASSQGPRNTEAFF. The CDR3 coding sequence is TGCGCCAGCAGCCAAGGGCCCCGAAACACTGAAGCTTTCTTT.

The rearrangement links TRBV28 to TRBJ2-7; the match to TRBD1 covers 8 bases. The V gene end was trimmed by 3 bases and the J gene end by 3 bases; junction bases not matched to a gene: 4. Germline CDR1 is MDHEN and CDR2 is SYDVKM. The CDR3 has 14 amino acids. CDR3 bases: TGTGCCAGCAGTTTCGACAGGGGTGGCTACGAGCAGTACTTC. Encoded protein: CASSFDRGGYEQYF. The entire variable domain, with the rest obtained from reference TRBV28 and TRBJ2-7, is as follows: DVKVTQSSRYLVKRTGEKVFLECVQDMDHENMFWYRQDPGLGLRLIYFSYDVKMKEKGDIPEGYSVSREKKERFSLILESASTNQTSMYLCASSFDRGGYEQYFGPGTRLTVT.

The chain employs TRBV14 and TRBJ2-5; 7 bases align to TRBD2. V was pared by 0 bases and J by 1 base, with 2 bases of the junction left unmatched. The CDR3 spans 15 residues. Germline CDR1 reads SGHDN; CDR2 reads FVKESK. CDR3 sequence (DNA): TGTGCCAGCAGCCAAGATCTAGCGGTCCAAGAGACCCAGTACTTC. Residues: CASSQDLAVQETQYF. The whole variable domain, filled in from reference TRBV14 and TRBJ2-5, reads EAGVTQFPSHSVIEKGQTVTLRCDPISGHDNLYWYRRVMGKEIKFLLHFVKESKQDESGMPNNRFLAERTGGTYSTLKVQPAELEDSGVYFCASSQDLAVQETQYFGPGTRLLVL.